The source of this T cell receptor (beta chain) is a study of early T cells in non-severe SARS-CoV-2 infection. Study overall: Chains were unpaired, as sequencing was done on bulk RNA from unsorted whole blood.

From the 5' RACE reads, TCRdb called clonotypes with MiXCR, one entry per CDR3 protein. The table records roughly 63,000 distinct CDR3 sequences, 10% to 15% of them present only once. Deletions cut 4 bases from V and 0 bases from J, with 10 bases between. This CDR3 is 16 amino acids long. This sequence was found in an adult who was a healthcare worker with PCR-confirmed SARS-CoV-2 infection or an uninfected control (not recorded which). Source material: whole blood. The gene calls are TRBV12-3 or TRBV12-4 and TRBJ2-6, with D possibly being TRBD1 (6 bases). CDR3 nucleotides: TGTGCCAGCAGTTCGACAGGCGACTCTGGGGCCAACGTCCTGACTTTC. It codes for CASSSTGDSGANVLTF.